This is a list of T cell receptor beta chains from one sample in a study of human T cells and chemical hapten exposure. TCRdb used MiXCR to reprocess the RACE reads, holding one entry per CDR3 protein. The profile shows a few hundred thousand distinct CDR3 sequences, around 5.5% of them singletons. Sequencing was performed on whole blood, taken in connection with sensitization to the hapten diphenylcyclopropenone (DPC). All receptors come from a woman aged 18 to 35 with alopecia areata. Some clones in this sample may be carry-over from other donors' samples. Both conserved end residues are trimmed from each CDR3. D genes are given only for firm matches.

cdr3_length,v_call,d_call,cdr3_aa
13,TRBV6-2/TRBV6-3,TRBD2,ASSYSTSDTDTQY
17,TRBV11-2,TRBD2,ASSSTNGAGGVEQETQY
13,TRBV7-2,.,ASSSQNSPNNPQH
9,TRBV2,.,ASSVVYGYT
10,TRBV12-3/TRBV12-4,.,ASSYGGTEQF
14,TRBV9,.,ASSVDGSSGANVLT
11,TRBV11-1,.,ASAMESAGEQY
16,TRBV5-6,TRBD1,ASSFGGTGANLHNEQF
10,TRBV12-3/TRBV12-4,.,ASSGENTEAF
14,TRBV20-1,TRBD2,SASPETSGDYNEQF
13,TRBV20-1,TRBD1,SAHRTGVYNSPLH
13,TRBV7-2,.,ASSLDFAENTEAF
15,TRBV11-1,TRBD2,ASSGAASGRDGETQY
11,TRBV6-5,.,ASSYSAGRTPY
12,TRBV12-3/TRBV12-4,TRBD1,ASSFRQGFDTQY
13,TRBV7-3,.,ASSPGAGGTDTQY
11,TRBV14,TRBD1,ASSATGAETQY
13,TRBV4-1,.,ASSQVINPATEAF
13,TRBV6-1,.,ATGGPGLPSGELF
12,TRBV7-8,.,ASSLALGDTEAF
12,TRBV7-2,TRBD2,ASSPLAGGYEQY
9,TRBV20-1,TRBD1,SPGQGDEQY
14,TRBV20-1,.,SARDPSTGGNSPLH
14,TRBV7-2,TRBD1,ASSLGTGGWITEAF
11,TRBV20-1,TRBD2,SSGLAGRNEQF
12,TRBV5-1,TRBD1,ASSITDRADTQY
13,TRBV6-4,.,ASSVGDGHTDTQY
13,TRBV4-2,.,ASSQGGQPNEKLF
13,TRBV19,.,ASTAQVASTDTQY
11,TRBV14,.,ASSQRGPDTQY
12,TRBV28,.,ASRPRLEIDEQF
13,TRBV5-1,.,ASSLVPGINQPQH
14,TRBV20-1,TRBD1,SASTDLTGGWYEQY
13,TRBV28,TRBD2,ASRPVWRGADTQY
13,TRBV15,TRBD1,ATSRGGTGAIGYT
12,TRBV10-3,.,AIRSDKEADTQY
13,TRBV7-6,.,ASSSRGGAPDTQY
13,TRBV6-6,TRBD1,ASSADRGPYNEQF
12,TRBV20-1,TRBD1,SASDRASYNEQF
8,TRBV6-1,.,ASSEGVQY
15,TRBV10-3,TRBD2,AISPTSGDRYQETQY
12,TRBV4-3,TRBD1,ASRPDRENGELF
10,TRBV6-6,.,ASSPGKNVQY
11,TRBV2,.,ASSGQIQETQY
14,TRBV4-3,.,ASSQDRVLRNEKLF
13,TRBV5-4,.,ASSLEGVTQETQY
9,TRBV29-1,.,SAGRAYEQY
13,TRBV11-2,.,ASGFDSGVNTEAF
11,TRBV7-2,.,ASSLLEGLAQY
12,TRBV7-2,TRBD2,ASSISRGGWEQF
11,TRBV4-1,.,ASSPLTTGGYT
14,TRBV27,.,ASSPRSWSMNTEAF
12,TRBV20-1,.,SASPDRSPYGYT
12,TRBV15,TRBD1,ATSEQGARQPQH
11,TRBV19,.,ASSIGGSGPQH
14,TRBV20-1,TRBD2,SASSGSGGSTDTQY
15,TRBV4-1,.,ASSHPLTGRRYTEAF
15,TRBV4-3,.,ASSQEWGLGILGELF
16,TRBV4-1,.,ASSQGARGQLSAYEQY